This T cell receptor (beta chain) was documented in a study of blood T cell repertoires in COVID-19. Study at large: Both acute and convalescent COVID-19 samples were obtained from the United States, Italy and Spain. Sample material is recorded as cDNA or gDNA derived from T cells, B-cell-depleted T cells, or PBMCs.

Original processing methods: It was from reference gene primer amplification that nucleated cell counts were estimated. The assay was immunoSEQ multiplex PCR, and TCRdb's table has in-frame clones only and misses some. V and J calls and clone size are copied from that table; D and trimming were computed from the DNA. The table lists tens of thousands of clones, approximately 87% of them singletons, with about 24% in the top ten. The CDR3 loop spans 13 amino acids. V lost 3 bases to trimming and J lost 6 bases; unmatched junction nucleotides: 3. CDR1 is GTSNPN, CDR2 SVGIG, per germline (reference sequence).

The rearrangement uses TRBV30 and TRBJ2-4; 9 bases map to TRBD1. Source material: peripheral blood. The origin of this receptor is a human donor with active COVID-19. The donor label of this sample is uncertain. For the CDR3, the DNA is TGTGCCTGGAGAGAGGGACAGGGAAACATTCAGTACTTC. It encodes CAWREGQGNIQYF.